One T cell receptor beta chain is described in this entry. The data belong to a study of blood T cell repertoires in COVID-19. Overall study: Nucleic acid was either cDNA or gDNA, and it came from T cells, B-cell-depleted T cells, or PBMCs.

Germline trimming cut 4 bases from V and 2 bases from J; bases unmatched to any gene: 8. The CDR3 runs 16 residues. Germline CDR1 and CDR2: MDHEN and SYDVKM. Authors' processing steps: Amplified reference gene primers provided the basis for estimating nucleated cell counts. Method: immunoSEQ multiplex PCR; TCRdb's copy keeps in-frame clones and lacks some. That table is the source of V, J and clone size, and D and trimming were worked out from the DNA. The data contain roughly 63,000 clones, roughly 78% of them singletons. Material: peripheral blood. The genes are TRBV28 and TRBJ2-5, with TRBD1 identical over 9 bases. The clonotype comes from a human donor in a cohort sampled during active COVID-19. The CDR3 protein is CASSSPGTGIQETQYF. CDR3 in DNA: TGTGCCAGCAGTTCTCCCGGGACAGGGATACAAGAGACCCAGTACTTC. Complete variable domain (other parts from reference TRBV28 and TRBJ2-5): DVKVTQSSRYLVKRTGEKVFLECVQDMDHENMFWYRQDPGLGLRLIYFSYDVKMKEKGDIPEGYSVSREKKERFSLILESASTNQTSMYLCASSSPGTGIQETQYFGPGTRLLVL.